This record covers a single TCR beta chain. The target antigen is unknown. The repertoire was sequenced with immunoSEQ multiplex PCR; TCRdb's copy has only in-frame clones and lacks some. The sample yields 2 million to 2.5 million clones, about 95% seen once. The sample originates from a study of shared clonotypes between healthy human individuals. Findings of the study overall: Between several donors, naive CD4 clonotypes were shared at a level of around 5.1%.

It was CD45RO-negative cells, positively selected for CCR7, that made up naive CD8 cells, with terminally differentiated effector memory CD45RA+ cells excluded. The ends lost 2 bases at V and 3 bases at J; junction bases unmatched: 7. Germline CDR1 and CDR2: SGHTA and FQGNSA. The CDR3 runs to 17 residues. The chain couples TRBV7-2 to TRBJ2-7; 13 bases fit TRBD2. The source is a man aged 18-30 years in good health. Sequencing input: naive CD8+ T cells sorted from blood. The CDR3 loop is CASSLPGLAGAYYEQYF. For the CDR3, the DNA is TGTGCCAGCAGCTTACCCGGACTAGCGGGGGCCTACTACGAGCAGTACTTC.